The sequence of this TCR beta chain was determined in a study of post-analysis software for immune sequencing data. For the study at large: There were relapsing-remitting, secondary progressive and progressive-relapsing multiple sclerosis among the disease courses included.

Remarks on this clonotype: The antigen remains unidentified.

Study findings and constraints: Pronounced co-clustering by F measure was evident among identically batched samples. Normalized Chao1 diversity was significantly lower in multiple sclerosis patients than in controls.

Sequencing libraries made from TCR beta cDNA carried unique molecular identifiers. Input amounts of 1 to 10 million T cells were used. These gave roughly 0.5 million cDNA molecules, so each molecule approximated one T cell. Using its own MiXCR run on the PCR reads, TCRdb lists one record per CDR3 protein. Of some 890,000 distinct CDR3 sequences listed, roughly half are singletons. This sequence was found in a girl aged 5 to 17 with multiple sclerosis. Sample: blood.

In DNA, the CDR3 is TGCAGTGCTAGCCGGGACACCCCTGCTACGCAGTATTTT. Its translation is CSASRDTPATQYF. The rearrangement joins TRBV20-1 to TRBJ2-3; D is possibly TRBD1 (6 bases). Germline V gene lookup returns CDR1 DFQATT and CDR2 SNEGSKA (reference sequence). The length of the CDR3 is 13 residues. V lost 3 bases, J lost 8 bases, and 15 bases lay in between.